This T cell receptor (beta chain) was recovered during a study of response to subunit inactivated influenza vaccine. Study results and caveats: That few new T cells are recruited by each seasonal influenza vaccination was the authors' suggestion.

This clonotype was counted between two and nine times. What it recognizes is unknown. From the RT-PCR reads, TCRdb called clonotypes with MiXCR, one entry per CDR3 protein. The sample contains about 650,000 distinct CDR3 sequences, 15% to 18% of which appear only once. From germline, CDR1 is DFQATT and CDR2 SNEGSKA (reference sequence). After removal of 5 bases from V and 5 bases from J, the junction contained 7 bases not matched to a gene. CDR3 length: 14 amino acids. This clonotype was sampled from a man between 50 and 59 years old who received an inactivated influenza vaccine. The material sequenced was PBMCs from blood, taken 12 days after vaccination. J is TRBJ2-5 and V is TRBV20-1; TRBD2 aligns across 11 bases. CDR3 residues: CSALAGGPKETQYF. The CDR3 nucleotides read TGCAGTGCTTTAGCGGGAGGGCCGAAGGAGACCCAGTACTTC.